Below are 28 T cell receptor beta chains sequenced from a single sample in a study of CD8 T cells in ankylosing spondylitis. Notes on the study in general: A motif in TCR beta, a set of under ten highly homologous variants, appeared characteristic of ankylosing spondylitis blood.

These TCRs are of unknown antigen specificity. Via MiXCR, TCRdb re-called the 5' RACE reads, giving one row per CDR3 protein. There are around 890,000 distinct CDR3 sequences in the sample; about an eighth occur only once, and 0.45% to 0.6% lies in the top ten. Specimen: blood, either unsorted or a sorted T cell fraction (not recorded which). All receptors derive from a male donor with ankylosing spondylitis.

This clonotype was seen a handful of times. V is TRBV6-5 and J is TRBJ1-1; 9 positions agree with TRBD1. In germline, CDR1 is MNHEY, CDR2 SVGAGI. V gave up 2 bases and J gave up 3 bases; unmatched junction bases: 4. The CDR3 runs 15 residues. The CDR3 sequence is CASSYLQGADTEAFF. CDR3 bases: TGTGCCAGCAGTTACCTACAGGGGGCTGACACTGAAGCTTTCTTT.

The CDR3 loop is CASIGSYGYTF. CDR3 in DNA: TGTGCCAGCATCGGTAGTTATGGCTACACCTTC. The rearrangement uses TRBV9 and TRBJ1-2; D is uncertain. With 6 bases removed from V and 5 bases from J, the gap between germline ends came to 8 bases. CDR1 is SGDLS and CDR2 is YYNGEE in the germline V gene. The CDR3 runs to 11 residues.

The V and J genes are TRBV6-1 and TRBJ1-1; maybe TRBD1 (6 bases). Germline assignment: CDR1 MNHNS and CDR2 SASEGT. This CDR3 is 13 amino acids long. Deletions cut 4 bases from V and 10 bases from J, with 16 bases between. CDR3 sequence (DNA): TGTGCCAGCAGTGCACAGGGAATTTGGGTAGCTTTCTTT. Its protein product is CASSAQGIWVAFF.

This clonotype occurred a few times. J is TRBJ2-3 and V is TRBV20-1; D gene unclear. V gave up 0 bases and J gave up 1 base, with 14 bases separating them. Germline lookup yields CDR1 DFQATT and CDR2 SNEGSKA (reference sequence). The CDR3 contains 16 residues. The CDR3 sequence: CSARDPQAWGTDTQYF. In nucleotides, the CDR3 is TGCAGTGCTAGAGATCCCCAAGCTTGGGGCACAGATACGCAGTATTTT.

Many counts were recorded for this clonotype. This rearrangement joins TRBV20-1 to TRBJ2-1; TRBD2 agrees at 11 bases. Germline CDR1 and CDR2: DFQATT and SNEGSKA (reference sequence). V gave up 7 bases and J gave up 12 bases; unmatched junction bases: 11. The CDR3 length is 13 residues. CDR3 region: CSGGLAGGTSQFF. The CDR3 bases are TGCAGTGGGGGCCTAGCGGGAGGTACCTCGCAGTTCTTC.

The V and J genes are TRBV4-3 and TRBJ2-5, with 9 bases aligning to TRBD1. The germline V gene has CDR1 LGHNA and CDR2 YSLEER. The junction had 13 bases not matched to a gene; V was cut back by 3 bases and J by 5 bases. This CDR3 is 17 amino acids long. The CDR3 sequence is CASSQVDRDRDPETQYF. In DNA form, the CDR3 reads TGCGCCAGCAGCCAGGTAGACCGGGACAGGGACCCGGAGACCCAGTACTTC.

This clonotype was detected a few times. V gene TRBV7-9 combines with J gene TRBJ2-7; 8 bases match TRBD2. Germline CDR1 reads SEHNR; CDR2 reads FQNEAQ (reference sequence). The J segment lost 2 bases and the V segment lost 1 base, leaving 4 bases of the junction unmatched. The CDR3 loop spans 15 amino acids. The CDR3: CASSLGWREAYEQYF. For the CDR3, the DNA is TGTGCCAGCAGCTTAGGGTGGCGGGAGGCCTACGAGCAGTACTTC.

The chain has TRBV20-1 and TRBJ1-4, with 8 bases fitting TRBD1. The CDR3 covers 15 residues. Germline values: CDR1 DFQATT, CDR2 SNEGSKA (reference sequence). V was clipped by 3 bases and J by 3 bases; unmatched bases: 6. The chain's CDR3 is CSASPGGLSNEKLFF. CDR3 nucleotides: TGCAGTGCTAGTCCAGGGGGCCTTTCTAATGAAAAACTGTTTTTT.

This clonotype has more than one count but fewer than ten. The chain recombines TRBV10-3 with TRBJ1-2, with TRBD1 matching over 9 bases. Unmatched junction bases numbered 9, after V lost 8 bases and J lost 8 bases. In germline, CDR1 is ENHRY, CDR2 SYGVKD. The CDR3 is made up of 13 amino acids. In DNA form, the CDR3 reads TGTGCCATCGGGCCGGGACAGGGAACAGGCTACACCTTC. Its protein is CAIGPGQGTGYTF.

This clonotype was seen only a few times. The CDR3 reads CASSYGEGKTQYF. The CDR3 DNA reads TGTGCCAGCAGTTACGGGGAGGGGAAGACCCAGTACTTC. The chain carries TRBV6-5 and TRBJ2-5, with 7 bases lining up with TRBD2. The CDR3 spans 13 residues. CDR1 and CDR2 (germline): MNHEY, SVGAGI. The V and J ends lost 2 bases and 6 bases, in that order; junction bases with no gene match: 3.

The chain has TRBV5-5 and TRBJ2-7; the D gene is possibly TRBD1 (5 bases). V lost 1 base to trimming and J lost 3 bases, with 11 bases between them. Germline CDR1 reads SGHKS; CDR2 reads YYEKEE (reference sequence). The CDR3 spans 14 residues. This CDR3 reads CASSLFGANYEQYF. The CDR3 bases are TGTGCCAGCAGCTTGTTTGGGGCCAACTACGAGCAGTACTTC.

This clonotype was counted at least ten times. The chain couples TRBV29-1 to TRBJ1-2; a weak D match, TRBD1 (5 bases). CDR1 is SQVTM and CDR2 is ANQGSEA in the germline V gene. V was shortened by 3 bases and J by 6 bases, with 20 bases between the two germline ends. This CDR3 contains 15 residues. The CDR3 region is CSVDNGGGVINGYTF. CDR3 sequence (DNA): TGCAGCGTTGACAATGGCGGGGGTGTGATAAATGGCTACACCTTC.

Remarks on this clonotype: The junction does not match germline at one end; this may be a read error. The chain links TRBV7-3 to TRBJ1-1; no reliable D call. This CDR3 is built from 14 residues. Germline CDR1 reads SGHTA; CDR2 reads FQGTGA. The chain's CDR3 is CASNLPGRNTEAFF. The CDR3 nucleotides are TGTGCCAGCAACTTACCCGGGAGGAACACTGAAGCTTTCTTT.

V and J are TRBV6-2 or TRBV6-3 and TRBJ1-5, with TRBD1 matching over 8 bases. Trimming cost V 6 bases and J 7 bases; bases outside gene matches: 14. The CDR3 is 16 residues long. Germline V CDR1 and CDR2: MNHEY, SVGEGT. The CDR3 nucleotides are TGTGCCAGCAGAAACCCGACCGGACAGGGAGGACAGCCCCAGCATTTT. Protein product: CASRNPTGQGGQPQHF.

This clonotype was seen more than once but under ten times. This chain connects TRBV5-1 to TRBJ2-7, with D possibly being TRBD2 (6 bases). V dropped 6 bases and J dropped 3 bases, with 16 bases sitting between them. Germline CDR1 SGHRS, CDR2 YFSETQ. This CDR3 is built from 14 residues. Here the CDR3 DNA reads TGCGCCAGCAACGCAGGCGCGGGGTTCTACGAGCAGTACTTC. This codes for CASNAGAGFYEQYF.

V gene TRBV10-1 combines with J gene TRBJ2-3; 9 bases agree with TRBD2. With V trimmed by 1 base and J by 3 bases, 2 bases remained unmatched. Germline lookup yields CDR1 WNHNN and CDR2 SYGVQD (reference sequence). The CDR3 is 15 amino acids. CDR3 DNA: TGCGCCAGCAGTGAGTACGCGGGAGGGACAGATACGCAGTATTTT. It specifies CASSEYAGGTDTQYF.

The chain joins TRBV4-2 to TRBJ2-3; D may be TRBD1 (5 bases). CDR1 is LGHNA, CDR2 YNFKEQ, per germline. Trimming shortened V by 0 bases and J by 9 bases, and 10 bases separated the two germline ends. This CDR3 is 13 amino acids long. CDR3 DNA sequence: TGTGCCAGCAGCCAAGAAAGGGGCTTCACGCAGTATTTT. Encoded protein: CASSQERGFTQYF.

The chain is built from TRBV6-2 or TRBV6-3 and TRBJ2-3; possibly TRBD2 for D (6 bases). CDR3 length equals 15 residues. Per the germline V gene, CDR1 is MNHEY and CDR2 is SVGEGT. Trimming stripped 1 base from V and 4 bases from J, with 12 bases between. The CDR3 nucleotides read TGTGCCAGCAGTTACTTGGGACTGTCAGCAGATACGCAGTATTTT. This gives the protein CASSYLGLSADTQYF.

This clonotype occurred a few times. The chain links TRBV20-1 to TRBJ1-2, with 7 positions matching TRBD1. The CDR3 covers 11 residues. CDR1 and CDR2 from the germline V gene are DFQATT and SNEGSKA (reference sequence). DNA of the CDR3: TGCAGCCAGGGGGGAGGTTATGGCTACACCTTC. Protein sequence: CSQGGGYGYTF.

The gene calls are TRBV5-1 and TRBJ2-3; D perhaps matches TRBD1 (6 bases). Germline CDR1 SGHRS, CDR2 YFSETQ. CDR3 size: 15 residues. V lost 3 bases and J 1 base, leaving 12 bases between the germline ends. In DNA form, the CDR3 reads TGCGCCAGCAGCTATGTAGGGGGAGGCACAGATACGCAGTATTTT. Its translation: CASSYVGGGTDTQYF.

The genes are TRBV20-1 and TRBJ2-1; D gene unclear. CDR3 length: 15 amino acids. The V gene lost 5 bases and the J gene lost 2 bases, with 16 bases spanning the gap. CDR1 is DFQATT, CDR2 SNEGSKA, per germline (reference sequence). Here the CDR3 DNA reads TGCAGTGCTCCGCGCGCCCGTAGCCCCTACAATGAGCAGTTCTTC. Translating gives CSAPRARSPYNEQFF.

The rearrangement uses TRBV20-1 and TRBJ1-4, with 11 bases aligning to TRBD1. V lost 6 bases and J lost 6; bases outside the gene matches: 9. CDR1 is DFQATT and CDR2 is SNEGSKA in the germline V gene (reference sequence). This CDR3 comprises 15 residues. The CDR3, as DNA: TGCAGTGCGCCTAAACCGGGACAGGGGGATGAAAAACTGTTTTTT. This gives the protein CSAPKPGQGDEKLFF.

This clonotype occurred a few times. The chain carries TRBV27 and TRBJ1-3; D gene ambiguous. The germline CDR1 and CDR2 sequences are MNHEY and SMNVEV (reference sequence). This CDR3 spans 14 amino acids. V was clipped by 5 bases and J by 4 bases, with 12 bases between them. CDR3 amino acids: CASSPFALGNTIYF. The CDR3, as DNA: TGTGCCAGCAGTCCATTCGCCTTAGGAAACACCATATATTTT.

J is TRBJ1-2 and V is TRBV29-1; 7 nucleotides align to TRBD1. From germline, CDR1 is SQVTM and CDR2 ANQGSEA. This CDR3 comprises 13 residues. J lost 4 bases, V lost 4 bases, and 6 bases had no gene match. CDR3 residues: CSVVWGQSYGYTF. The CDR3 DNA sequence: TGCAGCGTTGTGTGGGGACAGTCCTATGGCTACACCTTC. The full variable domain, with the rest looked up from reference TRBV29-1 and TRBJ1-2, is SAVISQKPSRDICQRGTSLTIQCQVDSQVTMMFWYRQQPGQSLTLIATANQGSEATYESGFVIDKFPISRPNLTFSTLTVSNMSPEDSSIYLCSVVWGQSYGYTFGSGTRLTVV.

This clonotype has ten or more counts. This chain uses TRBV6-5 with TRBJ2-7; D remains unclear. The germline V gene encodes CDR1 MNHEY and CDR2 SVGAGI. CDR3 size: 16 residues. Deletions cut 2 bases from V and 3 bases from J, with 17 bases between. For the CDR3, the DNA is TGTGCCAGCAGTTACACAGTTCCTTCACGGAGCTACGAGCAGTACTTC. It is translated as CASSYTVPSRSYEQYF.

This clonotype was found many times. The genes are TRBV29-1 and TRBJ2-5; perhaps TRBD2 as D (5 bases). The V gene lost 5 bases and the J gene lost 1 base, with 14 bases spanning the gap. Germline values: CDR1 SQVTM, CDR2 ANQGSEA. The CDR3 extends over 14 amino acids. CDR3 sequence reads: CSVTGLYSQETQYF. CDR3 nucleotides: TGCAGCGTTACGGGGTTATACAGCCAAGAGACCCAGTACTTC.

This clonotype was detected a few times. CDR3 protein: CASSSSRTIYNEQFF. The CDR3 DNA follows: TGTGCCAGCAGCTCCTCGAGGACTATTTACAATGAGCAGTTCTTC. V is TRBV7-8 and J is TRBJ2-1, with a weak D call TRBD2 (6 bases). Deletions cut 4 bases from V and 4 bases from J, with 14 bases between. Germline CDR1 reads SGHVS; CDR2 reads FQNEAQ. The CDR3 length is 15 residues.

This clonotype was observed a few times. The chain is built from TRBV10-3 and TRBJ2-5, with 10 positions matching TRBD2. The CDR3 contains 15 residues. The V segment lost 3 bases and the J segment 4 bases; nucleotides outside the gene matches: 5. Germline CDR1 is ENHRY and CDR2 is SYGVKD. CDR3 amino acids: CAISERLAGVETQYF. In DNA, the CDR3 is TGTGCCATCAGTGAAAGGCTAGCGGGAGTAGAGACCCAGTACTTC.